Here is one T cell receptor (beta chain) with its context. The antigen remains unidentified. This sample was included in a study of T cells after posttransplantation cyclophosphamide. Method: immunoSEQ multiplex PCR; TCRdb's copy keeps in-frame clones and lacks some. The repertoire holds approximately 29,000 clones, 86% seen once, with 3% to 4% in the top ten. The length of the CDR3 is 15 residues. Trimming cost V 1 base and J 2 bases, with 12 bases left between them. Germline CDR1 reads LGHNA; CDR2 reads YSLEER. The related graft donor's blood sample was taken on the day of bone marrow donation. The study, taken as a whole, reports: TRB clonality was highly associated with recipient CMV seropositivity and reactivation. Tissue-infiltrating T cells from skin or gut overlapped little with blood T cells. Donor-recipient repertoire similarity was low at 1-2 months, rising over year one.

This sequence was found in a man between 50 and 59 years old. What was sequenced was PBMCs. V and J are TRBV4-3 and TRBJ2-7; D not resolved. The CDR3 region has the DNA TGCGCCAGCAGCCAAGCATCGACATATCCCTACGAGCAGTACTTC. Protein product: CASSQASTYPYEQYF.